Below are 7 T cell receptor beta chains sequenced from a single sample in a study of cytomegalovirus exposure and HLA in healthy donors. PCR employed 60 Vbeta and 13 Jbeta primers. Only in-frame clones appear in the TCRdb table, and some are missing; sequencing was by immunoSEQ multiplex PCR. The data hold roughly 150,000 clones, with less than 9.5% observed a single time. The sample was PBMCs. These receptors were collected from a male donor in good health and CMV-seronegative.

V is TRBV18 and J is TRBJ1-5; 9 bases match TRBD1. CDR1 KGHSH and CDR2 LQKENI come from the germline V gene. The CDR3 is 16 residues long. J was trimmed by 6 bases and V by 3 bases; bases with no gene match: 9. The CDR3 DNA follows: TGTGCCAGCTCACCGTGGGACAGGGTGAAATCTCAGCCCCAGCATTTT. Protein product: CASSPWDRVKSQPQHF. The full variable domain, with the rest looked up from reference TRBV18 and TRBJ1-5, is NAGVMQNPRHLVRRRGQEARLRCSPMKGHSHVYWYRQLPEEGLKFMVYLQKENIIDESGMPKERFSAEFPKEGPSILRIQQVVRGDSAAYFCASSPWDRVKSQPQHFGDGTRLSIL.

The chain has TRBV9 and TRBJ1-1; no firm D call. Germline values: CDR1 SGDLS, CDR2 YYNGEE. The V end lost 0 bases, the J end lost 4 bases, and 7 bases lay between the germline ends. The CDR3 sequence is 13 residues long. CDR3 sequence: CASSVVRSTEAFF. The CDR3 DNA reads TGTGCCAGCAGCGTAGTAAGGAGCACTGAAGCTTTCTTT. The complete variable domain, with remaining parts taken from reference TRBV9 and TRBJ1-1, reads DSGVTQTPKHLITATGQRVTLRCSPRSGDLSVYWYQQSLDQGLQFLIQYYNGEERAKGNILERFSAQQFPDLHSELNLSSLELGDSALYFCASSVVRSTEAFFGQGTRLTVV.

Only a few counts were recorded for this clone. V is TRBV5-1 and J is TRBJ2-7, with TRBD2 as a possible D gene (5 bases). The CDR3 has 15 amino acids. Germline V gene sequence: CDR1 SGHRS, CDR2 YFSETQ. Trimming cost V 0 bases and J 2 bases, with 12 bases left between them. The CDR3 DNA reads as TGCGCCAGCAGCTTGGCCGCGGACGGGGCCTACGAGCAGTACTTC. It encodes CASSLAADGAYEQYF.

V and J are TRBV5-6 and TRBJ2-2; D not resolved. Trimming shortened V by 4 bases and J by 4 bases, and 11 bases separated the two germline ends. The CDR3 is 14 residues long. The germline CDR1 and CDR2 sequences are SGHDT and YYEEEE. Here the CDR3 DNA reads TGTGCCAGCAGCGTAGGAGCCGGCACCGGGGAGCTGTTTTTT. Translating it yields CASSVGAGTGELFF.

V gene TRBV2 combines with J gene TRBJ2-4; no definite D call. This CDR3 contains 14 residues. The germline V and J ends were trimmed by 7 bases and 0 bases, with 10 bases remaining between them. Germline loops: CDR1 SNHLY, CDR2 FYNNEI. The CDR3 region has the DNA TGTGCCAGCACTTTACATCTAGCCAAAAACATTCAGTACTTC. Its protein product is CASTLHLAKNIQYF.

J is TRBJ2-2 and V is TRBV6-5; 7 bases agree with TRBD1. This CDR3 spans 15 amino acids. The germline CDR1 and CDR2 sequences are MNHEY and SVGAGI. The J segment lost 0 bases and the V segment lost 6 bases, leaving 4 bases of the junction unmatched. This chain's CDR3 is CASSRQGTNTGELFF. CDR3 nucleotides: TGTGCCAGCAGCCGACAGGGAACGAACACCGGGGAGCTGTTTTTT.

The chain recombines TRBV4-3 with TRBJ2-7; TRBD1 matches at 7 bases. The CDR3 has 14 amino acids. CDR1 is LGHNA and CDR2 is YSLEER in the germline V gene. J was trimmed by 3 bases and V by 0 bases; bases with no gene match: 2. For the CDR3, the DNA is TGCGCCAGCAGCCAAGATCAGGGGGACTACGAGCAGTACTTC. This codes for CASSQDQGDYEQYF.